The table lists the clone carrying this TCR beta chain with many counts. The antigen is undetermined. The CDR3 has 15 residues. The germline gives CDR1 MDHEN, CDR2 SYDVKM. The V gene end was trimmed by 6 bases and the J gene end by 4 bases; junction bases not matched to a gene: 4. TCR beta CDR3 regions were amplified from RNA transcripts. The HTBI set primed first-round TCR CDR3 RT-PCR. Each CDR3 protein gets one entry after TCRdb re-called the multiplex PCR reads with MiXCR. The repertoire holds approximately 630,000 distinct CDR3 sequences, with around 15% as singletons. This entry belongs to a study of T cells in Graves' hyperthyroidism and ophthalmopathy. Findings of the study overall: Before onset, ophthalmopathy was predicted by the model a median 6.5 months earlier.

The PBMCs were sourced from fresh peripheral blood (around 9.3 ml). The chain is built from TRBV28 and TRBJ2-7, with 15 bases fitting TRBD2. Sequences were obtained from blood. The TCR was taken from a woman between 25 and 40 years old with Graves' hyperthyroidism. The CDR3, as DNA: TGTGCCAGCAGATGGACTAGCGGGAGGGCTTACGAGCAGTACTTC. It translates to CASRWTSGRAYEQYF.